Listed below are T cell receptor beta chains from one sample, sequenced in a study of blood T cell repertoires in COVID-19. Clones were read by immunoSEQ multiplex PCR, and TCRdb kept only the in-frame ones, dropping some. The profile shows about 12,000 clones, roughly 80% of them singletons. Sequencing was carried out using peripheral blood. These receptors were obtained from a human donor in a cohort sampled during active COVID-19. CDR3s include the opening cysteine and the closing phenylalanine or tryptophan. A D gene is named only where the DNA matches it firmly. Only part of the rows carry a size: once, few, many, or a class if the clone is expanded.

TRBJ2-3 | TRBV7-7 | - | TRBD2 | CASSLGSTSAGDTQYF | TGTGCTAGCAGCTTAGGAAGTACTAGCGCGGGAGATACGCAGTATTTT
TRBJ1-2 | TRBV1 | - | - | CTSSQMGQELYGYTF | TGCACCAGCAGCCAGATGGGACAGGAACTATATGGCTACACCTTC
TRBJ1-1 | TRBV12-3/TRBV12-4 | - | TRBD1 | CASSRQGLSAFF | TGTGCCAGCAGTAGACAGGGTTTGTCAGCTTTCTTT
TRBJ2-1 | TRBV7-2 | - | TRBD1 | CASSADREGEQFF | TGTGCCAGCAGCGCGGACAGGGAAGGTGAGCAGTTCTTC
TRBJ2-3 | TRBV5-1 | - | - | CASSLGHHLRISTDTQYF | TGCGCCAGCAGCTTGGGGCACCACCTCAGAATTAGCACAGATACGCAGTATTTT
TRBJ2-5 | TRBV10-2 | - | TRBD2 | CASSVGGSQETQYF | TGCGCCAGCAGTGTGGGGGGGAGCCAAGAGACCCAGTACTTC
TRBJ2-1 | TRBV3-1/TRBV3-2 | - | TRBD2 | CASSQDGPSGEYEQFF | TGTGCCAGCAGCCAAGATGGCCCAAGCGGGGAATATGAGCAGTTCTTC
TRBJ1-1 | TRBV7-2 | - | - | CASSLGQTGTEAFF | TGTGCCAGCAGCTTAGGGCAGACGGGGACTGAAGCTTTCTTT
TRBJ2-1 | TRBV27 | - | TRBD2 | CASLSGGGNNEQFF | TGTGCCAGCCTGAGCGGGGGGGGAAACAATGAGCAGTTCTTC
TRBJ1-2 | TRBV5-6 | - | TRBD1 | CASSKIGTEDGYTF | TGTGCCAGCAGCAAAATTGGGACAGAGGATGGCTACACCTTC
TRBJ2-6 | TRBV28 | - | - | CASSFAGGANVLTF | TGTGCCAGCAGTTTCGCCGGTGGGGCCAACGTCCTGACTTTC
TRBJ2-1 | TRBV18 | - | TRBD2 | CASSPGLARGDEQFF | TGTGCCAGCTCACCTGGACTAGCCCGTGGCGATGAGCAGTTCTTC
TRBJ2-7 | TRBV29-1 | - | - | CSVVTTKGHEQYF | TGCAGCGTTGTGACGACTAAGGGACACGAGCAGTACTTC
TRBJ1-1 | TRBV14 | few | - | CASSQDSNTEAFF | TGTGCCAGCAGCCAAGACAGTAACACTGAAGCTTTCTTT
TRBJ2-3 | TRBV5-5 | - | - | CASSLEPGRPDTQYF | TGTGCCAGCAGCTTGGAGCCAGGCCGGCCGGATACGCAGTATTTT
TRBJ1-6 | TRBV5-1 | - | - | CASSLDRDDSPLHF | TGCGCCAGCAGCTTGGACAGGGATGATTCACCCCTCCACTTT
TRBJ1-5 | TRBV3-1/TRBV3-2 | - | - | CASSQGGGQPQHF | TGTGCCAGCAGCCAAGGAGGTGGCCAGCCCCAGCATTTT
TRBJ2-1 | TRBV3-1/TRBV3-2 | - | - | CASSQVEQGGQFF | TGTGCCAGCAGCCAAGTTGAGCAGGGCGGGCAGTTCTTC
TRBJ2-2 | TRBV5-5 | - | - | CASSFDLAPGELFF | TGTGCCAGCAGTTTTGACTTGGCACCCGGGGAGCTGTTTTTT
TRBJ2-5 | TRBV7-7 | - | - | CASSERRGSQETQYF | TGTGCCAGCAGCGAACGCCGGGGTTCGCAAGAGACCCAGTACTTC
TRBJ1-1 | TRBV5-5 | few | - | CASSLVTQGAFF | TGTGCCAGCAGCTTGGTTACCCAGGGAGCTTTCTTT
TRBJ1-5 | TRBV2 | - | TRBD1 | CASSQQGVGNQPQHF | TGTGCCAGCTCCCAACAGGGGGTGGGCAATCAGCCCCAGCATTTT
TRBJ1-4 | TRBV28 | - | - | CASRPPGVGEKLFF | TGTGCCAGCAGGCCCCCAGGGGTGGGTGAAAAACTGTTTTTT
TRBJ1-5 | TRBV12-3/TRBV12-4 | - | - | CASSLGGPQPQHF | TGTGCCAGCAGTTTAGGGGGGCCTCAGCCCCAGCATTTT
TRBJ1-2 | TRBV6-1 | - | TRBD1 | CASSEVGQGEGYGYTF | TGTGCCAGCAGTGAAGTTGGACAGGGGGAGGGTTATGGCTACACCTTC
TRBJ1-1 | TRBV19 | - | - | CASIGGTVNTEAFF | TGTGCCAGTATCGGGGGGACGGTGAACACTGAAGCTTTCTTT